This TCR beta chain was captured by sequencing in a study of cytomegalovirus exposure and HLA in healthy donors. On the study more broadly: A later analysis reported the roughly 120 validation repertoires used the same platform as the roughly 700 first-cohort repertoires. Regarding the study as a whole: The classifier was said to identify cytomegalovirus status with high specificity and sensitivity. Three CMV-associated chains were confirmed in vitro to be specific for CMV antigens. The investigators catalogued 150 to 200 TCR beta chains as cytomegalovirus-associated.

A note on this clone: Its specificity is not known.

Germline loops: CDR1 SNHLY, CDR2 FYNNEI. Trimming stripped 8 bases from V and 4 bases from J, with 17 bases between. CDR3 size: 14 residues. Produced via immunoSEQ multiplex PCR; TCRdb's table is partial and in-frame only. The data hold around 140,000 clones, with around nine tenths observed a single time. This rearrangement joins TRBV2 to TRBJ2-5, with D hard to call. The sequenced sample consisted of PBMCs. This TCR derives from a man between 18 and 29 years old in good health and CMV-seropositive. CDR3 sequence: CASVRAPQRETQYF. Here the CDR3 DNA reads TGTGCCAGCGTGCGAGCGCCGCAACGAGAGACCCAGTACTTC.